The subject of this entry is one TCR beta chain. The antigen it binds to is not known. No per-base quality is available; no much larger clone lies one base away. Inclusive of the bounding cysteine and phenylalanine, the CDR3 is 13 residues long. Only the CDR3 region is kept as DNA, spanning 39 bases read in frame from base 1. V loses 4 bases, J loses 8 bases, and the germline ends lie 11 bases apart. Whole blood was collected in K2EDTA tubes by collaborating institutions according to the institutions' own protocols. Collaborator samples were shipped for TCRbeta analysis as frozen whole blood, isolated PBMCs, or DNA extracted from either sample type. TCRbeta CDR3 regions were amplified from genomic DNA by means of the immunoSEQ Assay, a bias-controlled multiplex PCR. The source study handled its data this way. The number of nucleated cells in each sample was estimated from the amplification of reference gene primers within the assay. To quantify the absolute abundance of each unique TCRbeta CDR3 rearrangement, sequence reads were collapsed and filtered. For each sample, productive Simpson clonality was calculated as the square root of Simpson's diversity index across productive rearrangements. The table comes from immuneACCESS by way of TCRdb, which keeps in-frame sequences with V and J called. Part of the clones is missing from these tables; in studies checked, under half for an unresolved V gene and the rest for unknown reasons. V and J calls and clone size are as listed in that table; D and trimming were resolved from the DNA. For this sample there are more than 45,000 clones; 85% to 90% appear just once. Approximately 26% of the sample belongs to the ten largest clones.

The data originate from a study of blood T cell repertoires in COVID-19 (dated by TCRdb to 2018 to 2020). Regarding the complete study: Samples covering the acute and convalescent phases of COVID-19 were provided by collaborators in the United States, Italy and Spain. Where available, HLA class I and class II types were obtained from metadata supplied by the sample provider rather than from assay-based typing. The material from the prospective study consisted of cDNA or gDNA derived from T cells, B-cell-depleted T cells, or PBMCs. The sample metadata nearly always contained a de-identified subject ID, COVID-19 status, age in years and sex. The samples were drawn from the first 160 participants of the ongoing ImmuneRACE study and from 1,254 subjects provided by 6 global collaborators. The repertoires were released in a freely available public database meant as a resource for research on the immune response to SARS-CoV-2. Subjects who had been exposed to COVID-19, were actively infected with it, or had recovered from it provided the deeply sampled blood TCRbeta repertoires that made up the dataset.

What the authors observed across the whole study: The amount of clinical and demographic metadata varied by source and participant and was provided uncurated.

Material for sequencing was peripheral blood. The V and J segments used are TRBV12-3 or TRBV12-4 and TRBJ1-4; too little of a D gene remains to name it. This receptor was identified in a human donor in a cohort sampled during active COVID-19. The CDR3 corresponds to CASSSDGGEKLFF. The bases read TGTGCCAGCAGTTCGGACGGAGGGGAAAAACTGTTTTTT.